This entry lists 3 T cell receptor beta chains sequenced from one sample in a study of T cells in Graves' hyperthyroidism and ophthalmopathy. Amplification targeted TCR beta CDR3 regions from RNA transcripts. HTBI primers were employed in a first-round RT-PCR of the TCR CDR3. TCRdb reprocessed the multiplex PCR reads via MiXCR and lists one record per CDR3 protein. The table shows about 420,000 distinct CDR3 sequences, with roughly 15% occurring only once. Sequencing was done on a sample of blood. These receptors came from a woman in her late teens or twenties with Graves' hyperthyroidism.

This clonotype showed up just a few times. The chain links TRBV10-3 to TRBJ2-5; tentative D call: TRBD1 (5 bases). The CDR3 totals 14 residues. CDR1 and CDR2 (germline): ENHRY, SYGVKD. The V and J ends lost 0 bases and 4 bases respectively, with 9 bases between them. The CDR3 DNA reads as TGTGCCATCAGTGAGTCCACAGGCGGAGAGACCCAGTACTTC. Translation: CAISESTGGETQYF.

Note on this clonotype: Just one base apart from a much larger clone, this may be a read error. CDR3 loop: CVSSQVGRAFF. CDR3 coding DNA: TGTGTCAGCAGCCAAGTCGGGAGAGCTTTCTTT. The chain recombines TRBV14 with TRBJ1-1; D unclear. Germline values: CDR1 SGHDN, CDR2 FVKESK. The length of the CDR3 is 11 residues.

The rearrangement links TRBV20-1 to TRBJ1-4, with D tentatively TRBD1 (5 bases). The germline gives CDR1 DFQATT, CDR2 SNEGSKA (reference sequence). The CDR3 spans 14 residues. Trimming took off 6 bases at V and 4 bases at J, with 15 bases between the two ends. The CDR3 DNA follows: TGCAGTGCGATCTCCGGGACTTATAATGAAAAACTGTTTTTT. It codes for CSAISGTYNEKLFF.